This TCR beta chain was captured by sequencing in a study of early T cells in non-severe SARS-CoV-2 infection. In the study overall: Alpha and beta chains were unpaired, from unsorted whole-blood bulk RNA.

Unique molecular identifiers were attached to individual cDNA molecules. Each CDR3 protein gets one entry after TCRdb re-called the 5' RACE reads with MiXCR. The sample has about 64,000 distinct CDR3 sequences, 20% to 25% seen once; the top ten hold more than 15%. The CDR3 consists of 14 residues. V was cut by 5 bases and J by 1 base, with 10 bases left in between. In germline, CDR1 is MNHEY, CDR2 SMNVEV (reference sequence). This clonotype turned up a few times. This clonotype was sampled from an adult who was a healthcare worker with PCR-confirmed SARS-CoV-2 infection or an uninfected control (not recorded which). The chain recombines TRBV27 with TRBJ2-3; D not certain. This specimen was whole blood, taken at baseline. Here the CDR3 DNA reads TGTGCCAGCAGTCCACACAAAGGCACAGATACGCAGTATTTT. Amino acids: CASSPHKGTDTQYF.